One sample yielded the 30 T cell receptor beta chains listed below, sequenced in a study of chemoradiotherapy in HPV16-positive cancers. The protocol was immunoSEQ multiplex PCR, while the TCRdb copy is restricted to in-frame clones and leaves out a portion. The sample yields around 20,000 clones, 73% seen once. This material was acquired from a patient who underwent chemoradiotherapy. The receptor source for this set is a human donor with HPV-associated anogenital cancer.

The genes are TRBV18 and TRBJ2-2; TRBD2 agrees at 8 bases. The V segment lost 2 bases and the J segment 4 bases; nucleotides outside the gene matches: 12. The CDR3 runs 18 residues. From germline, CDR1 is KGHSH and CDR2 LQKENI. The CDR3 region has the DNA TGTGCCAGCTCACCAAAGCCGGGACTAGGAAGAGGCACCGGGGAGCTGTTTTTT. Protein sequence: CASSPKPGLGRGTGELFF.

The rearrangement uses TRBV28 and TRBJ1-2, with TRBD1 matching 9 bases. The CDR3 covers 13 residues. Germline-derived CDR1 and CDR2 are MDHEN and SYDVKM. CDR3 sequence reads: CGLGARQGGGYTF. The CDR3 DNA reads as TGTGGCTTAGGGGCCAGACAGGGGGGAGGCTACACCTTC.

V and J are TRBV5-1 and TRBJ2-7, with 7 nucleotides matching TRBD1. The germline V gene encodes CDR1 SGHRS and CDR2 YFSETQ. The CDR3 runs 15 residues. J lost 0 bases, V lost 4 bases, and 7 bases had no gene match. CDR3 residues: CASSDRVSTSYEQYF. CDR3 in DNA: TGCGCCAGCAGCGACAGGGTATCGACCTCCTACGAGCAGTACTTC.

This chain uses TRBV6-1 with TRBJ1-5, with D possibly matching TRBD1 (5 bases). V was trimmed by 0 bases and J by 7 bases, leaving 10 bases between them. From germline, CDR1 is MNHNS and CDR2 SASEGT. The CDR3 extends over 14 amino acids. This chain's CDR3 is CASSEALRGQPQHF. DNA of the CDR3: TGTGCCAGCAGTGAAGCGCTCCGGGGGCAGCCCCAGCATTTT.

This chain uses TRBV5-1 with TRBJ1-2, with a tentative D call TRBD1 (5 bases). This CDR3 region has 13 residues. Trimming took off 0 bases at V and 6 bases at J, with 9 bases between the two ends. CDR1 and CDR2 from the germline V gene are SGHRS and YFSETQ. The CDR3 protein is CASSLAPGDGYTF. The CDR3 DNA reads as TGCGCCAGCAGCTTGGCCCCGGGGGATGGCTACACCTTC.

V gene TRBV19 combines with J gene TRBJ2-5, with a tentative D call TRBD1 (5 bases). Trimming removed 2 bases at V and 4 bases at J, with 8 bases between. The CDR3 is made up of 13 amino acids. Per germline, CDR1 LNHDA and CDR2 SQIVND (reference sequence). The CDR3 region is CASSIHRTETQYF. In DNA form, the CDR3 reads TGTGCCAGTAGTATACACAGGACAGAGACCCAGTACTTC.

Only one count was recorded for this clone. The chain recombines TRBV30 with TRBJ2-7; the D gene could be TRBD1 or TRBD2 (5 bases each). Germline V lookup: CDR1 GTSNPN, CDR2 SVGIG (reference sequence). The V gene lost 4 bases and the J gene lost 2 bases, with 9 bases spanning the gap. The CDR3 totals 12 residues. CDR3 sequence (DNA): TGTGCCTGGACTGGGGGACCCTACGAGCAGTACTTC. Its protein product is CAWTGGPYEQYF.

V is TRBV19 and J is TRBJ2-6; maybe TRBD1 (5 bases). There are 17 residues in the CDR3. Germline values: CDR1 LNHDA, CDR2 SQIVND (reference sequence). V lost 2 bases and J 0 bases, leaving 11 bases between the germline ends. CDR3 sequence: CASSIRQFSSGANVLTF. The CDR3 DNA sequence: TGTGCCAGTAGTATACGACAGTTTAGCTCTGGGGCCAACGTCCTGACTTTC.

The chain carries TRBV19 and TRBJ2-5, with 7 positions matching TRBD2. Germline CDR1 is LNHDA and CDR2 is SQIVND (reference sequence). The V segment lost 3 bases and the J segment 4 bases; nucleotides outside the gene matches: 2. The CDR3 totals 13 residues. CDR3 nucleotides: TGTGCCAGTAGTATGACTAGCCCAGAGACCCAGTACTTC. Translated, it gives CASSMTSPETQYF.

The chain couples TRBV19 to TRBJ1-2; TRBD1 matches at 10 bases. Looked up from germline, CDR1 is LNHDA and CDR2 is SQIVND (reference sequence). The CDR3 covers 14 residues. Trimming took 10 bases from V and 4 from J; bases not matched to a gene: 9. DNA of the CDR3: TGTGCCACCCTGAGGGACAGGGGCGCCTATGGCTACACCTTC. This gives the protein CATLRDRGAYGYTF.

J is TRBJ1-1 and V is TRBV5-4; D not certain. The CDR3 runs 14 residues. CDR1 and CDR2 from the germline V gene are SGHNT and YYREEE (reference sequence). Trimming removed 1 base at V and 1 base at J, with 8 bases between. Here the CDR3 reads CASSLTQKNTEAFF. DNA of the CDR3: TGTGCCAGCAGCTTGACACAGAAGAACACTGAAGCTTTCTTT.

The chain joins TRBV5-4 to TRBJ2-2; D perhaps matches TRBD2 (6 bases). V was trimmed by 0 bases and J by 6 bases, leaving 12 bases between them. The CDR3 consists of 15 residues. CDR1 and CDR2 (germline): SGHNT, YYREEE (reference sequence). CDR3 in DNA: TGTGCCAGCAGCTTGGAGGAGGGGAGAGCCGGGGAGCTGTTTTTT. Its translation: CASSLEEGRAGELFF.

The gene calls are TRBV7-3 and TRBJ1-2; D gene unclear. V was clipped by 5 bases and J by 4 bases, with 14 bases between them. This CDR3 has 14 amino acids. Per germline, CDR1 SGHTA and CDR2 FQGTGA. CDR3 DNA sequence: TGTGCCAGCAGCCCAGATTCAGGTTTCTATGGCTACACCTTC. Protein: CASSPDSGFYGYTF.

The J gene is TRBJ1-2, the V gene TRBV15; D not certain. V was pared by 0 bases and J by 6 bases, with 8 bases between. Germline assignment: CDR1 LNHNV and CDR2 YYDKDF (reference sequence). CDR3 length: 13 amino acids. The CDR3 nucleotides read TGTGCCACCAGCAGAGATGGTCGAAATGGCTACACCTTC. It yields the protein CATSRDGRNGYTF.

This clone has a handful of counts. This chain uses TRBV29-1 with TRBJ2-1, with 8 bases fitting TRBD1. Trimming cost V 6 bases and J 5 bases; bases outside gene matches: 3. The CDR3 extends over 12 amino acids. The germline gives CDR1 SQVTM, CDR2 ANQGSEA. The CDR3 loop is CSVDRVNNEQFF. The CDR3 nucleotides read TGCAGCGTGGACAGGGTAAACAATGAGCAGTTCTTC.

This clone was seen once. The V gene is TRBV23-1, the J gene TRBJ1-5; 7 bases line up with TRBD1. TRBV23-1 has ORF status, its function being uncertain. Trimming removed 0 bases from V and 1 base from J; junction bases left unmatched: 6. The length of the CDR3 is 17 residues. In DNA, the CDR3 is TGCGCCAGCAGTCAATCTAGAGGGGGACAGAGCAATCAGCCCCAGCATTTT. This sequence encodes CASSQSRGGQSNQPQHF.

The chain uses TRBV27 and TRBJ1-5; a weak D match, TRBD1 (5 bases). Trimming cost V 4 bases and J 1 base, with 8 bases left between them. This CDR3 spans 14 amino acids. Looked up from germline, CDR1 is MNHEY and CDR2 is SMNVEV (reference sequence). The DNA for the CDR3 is TGTGCCAGCAGTTCCCGGGACAGCAATCAGCCCCAGCATTTT. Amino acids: CASSSRDSNQPQHF.

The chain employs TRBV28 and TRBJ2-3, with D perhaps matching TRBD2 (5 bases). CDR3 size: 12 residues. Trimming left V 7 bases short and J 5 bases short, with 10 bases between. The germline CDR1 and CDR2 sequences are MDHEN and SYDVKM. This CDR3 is CASTPGRDTQYF. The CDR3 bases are TGTGCCAGCACCCCGGGGAGAGATACGCAGTATTTT.

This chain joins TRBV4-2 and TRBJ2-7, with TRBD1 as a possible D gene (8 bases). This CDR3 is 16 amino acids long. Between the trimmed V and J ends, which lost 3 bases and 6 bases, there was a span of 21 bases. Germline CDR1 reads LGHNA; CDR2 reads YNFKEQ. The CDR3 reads CASSQRRTGRAGEQYF. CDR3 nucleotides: TGTGCCAGCAGCCAGAGGCGGACAGGGAGGGCCGGCGAGCAGTACTTC.

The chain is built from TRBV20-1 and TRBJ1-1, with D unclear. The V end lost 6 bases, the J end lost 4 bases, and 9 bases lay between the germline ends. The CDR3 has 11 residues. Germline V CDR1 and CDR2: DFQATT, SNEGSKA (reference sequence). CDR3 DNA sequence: TGCAGTGCGAACCCCGGCACTGAAGCTTTCTTT. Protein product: CSANPGTEAFF.

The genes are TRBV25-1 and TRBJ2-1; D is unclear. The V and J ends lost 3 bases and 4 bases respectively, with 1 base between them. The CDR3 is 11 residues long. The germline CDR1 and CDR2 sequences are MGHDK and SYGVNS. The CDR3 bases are TGTGCCAGCAGTGAGTACAATGAGCAGTTCTTC. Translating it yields CASSEYNEQFF.

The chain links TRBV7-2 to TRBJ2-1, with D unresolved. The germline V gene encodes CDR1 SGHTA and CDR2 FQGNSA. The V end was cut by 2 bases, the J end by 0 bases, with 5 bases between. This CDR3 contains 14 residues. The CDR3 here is CASSLMSSYNEQFF. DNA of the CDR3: TGTGCCAGCAGCTTAATGAGCTCCTACAATGAGCAGTTCTTC.

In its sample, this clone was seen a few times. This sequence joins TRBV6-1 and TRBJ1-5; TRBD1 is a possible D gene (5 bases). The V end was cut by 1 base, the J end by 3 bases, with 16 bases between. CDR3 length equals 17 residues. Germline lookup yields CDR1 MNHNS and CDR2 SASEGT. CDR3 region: CASSEEPGKGDNQPQHF. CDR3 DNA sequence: TGTGCCAGCAGTGAAGAACCAGGGAAGGGAGACAATCAGCCCCAGCATTTT.

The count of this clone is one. The CDR3 here is CASSLGSMNTEAFF. CDR3 coding DNA: TGCGCCAGCAGCTTGGGCTCAATGAACACTGAAGCTTTCTTT. The chain uses TRBV5-1 and TRBJ1-1; no definite D call. Germline CDR1 and CDR2: SGHRS and YFSETQ. V shed 0 bases and J shed 0 bases, with 6 bases lying between them. The CDR3 length is 14 residues.

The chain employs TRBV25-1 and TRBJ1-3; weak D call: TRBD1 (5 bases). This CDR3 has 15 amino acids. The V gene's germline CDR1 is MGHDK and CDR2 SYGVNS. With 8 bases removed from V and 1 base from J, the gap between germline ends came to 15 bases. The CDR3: CASGLGTLSGNTIYF. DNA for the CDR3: TGTGCCAGCGGCCTCGGGACGCTATCTGGAAACACCATATATTTT.

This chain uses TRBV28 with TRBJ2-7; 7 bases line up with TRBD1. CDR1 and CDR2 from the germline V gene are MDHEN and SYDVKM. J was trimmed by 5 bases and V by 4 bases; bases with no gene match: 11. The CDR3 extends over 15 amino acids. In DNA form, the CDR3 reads TGTGCCAGCAGTTCCGCGGCGACAGGGTACCACGAGCAGTACTTC. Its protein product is CASSSAATGYHEQYF.

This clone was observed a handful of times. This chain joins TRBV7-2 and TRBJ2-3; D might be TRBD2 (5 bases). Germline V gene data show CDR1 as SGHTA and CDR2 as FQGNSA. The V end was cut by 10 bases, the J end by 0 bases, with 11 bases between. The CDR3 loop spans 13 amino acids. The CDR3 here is CATSGLSTDTQYF. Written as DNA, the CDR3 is TGTGCCACCTCCGGACTTAGCACAGATACGCAGTATTTT.

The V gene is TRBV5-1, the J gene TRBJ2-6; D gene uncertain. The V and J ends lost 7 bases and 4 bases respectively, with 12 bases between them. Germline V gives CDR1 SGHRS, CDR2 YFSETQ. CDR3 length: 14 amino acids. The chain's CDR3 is CASAINGGANVLTF. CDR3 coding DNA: TGCGCCAGCGCTATAAACGGCGGGGCCAACGTCCTGACTTTC. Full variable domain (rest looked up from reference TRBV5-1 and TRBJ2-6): KAGVTQTPRYLIKTRGQQVTLSCSPISGHRSVSWYQQTPGQGLQFLFEYFSETQRNKGNFPGRFSGRQFSNSRSEMNVSTLELGDSALYLCASAINGGANVLTFGAGSRLTVL.

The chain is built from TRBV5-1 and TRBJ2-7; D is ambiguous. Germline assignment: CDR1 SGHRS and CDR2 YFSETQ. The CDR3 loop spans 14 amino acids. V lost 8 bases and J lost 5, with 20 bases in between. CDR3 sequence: CARPPGPFPHEQYF. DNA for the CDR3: TGCGCCAGACCCCCCGGCCCTTTCCCCCACGAGCAGTACTTC.

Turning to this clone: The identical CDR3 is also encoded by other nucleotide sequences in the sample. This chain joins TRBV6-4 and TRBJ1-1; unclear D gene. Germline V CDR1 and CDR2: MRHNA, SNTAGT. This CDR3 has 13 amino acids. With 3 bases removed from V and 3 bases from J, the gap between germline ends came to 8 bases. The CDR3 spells CASSETGDTEAFF. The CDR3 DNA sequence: TGTGCCAGCAGTGAAACCGGGGACACTGAAGCTTTCTTT.